Reported below is one T cell receptor (beta chain). The data are from a study of cytomegalovirus exposure and HLA in healthy donors. Assay: immunoSEQ multiplex PCR; the TCRdb copy retains only in-frame clones and omits some. The sample holds a few hundred thousand clones, approximately 90% seen once. J gave up 5 bases and V 4 bases, and 13 bases lay outside the gene matches. The CDR3 consists of 16 residues. Germline V gene data show CDR1 as SGDLS and CDR2 as YYNGEE. The study drew the donors from its approximately 110-subject validation cohort, separate from the roughly 670-subject first cohort. The chain uses TRBV9 and TRBJ2-7; TRBD2 matches 9 bases. Input material: PBMCs. The source of this sequence is a woman aged 18 to 35 in good health and CMV-seronegative. CDR3 loop: CASSSTLAGAIHEQYF. The CDR3 DNA follows: TGTGCCAGCAGCTCTACTTTAGCGGGAGCAATACACGAGCAGTACTTC.